This T cell receptor beta chain was captured in a study of cytomegalovirus exposure and HLA in healthy donors (TCRdb year 2017). A note on the overall study: An earlier analysis of a few hundred of the donors reported 250 to 350 Gb of sequence data and around 110 million unique TCR beta sequences obtained from about 179 million T cells. An early release covering about 600 HLA-typed donors comprised about 310 gigabases of sequencing data and 85 million or so unique TCR sequences. Of the roughly 420 genotyped donors, more than 75% were placed in the genetic ancestry cluster associated with self-reported Caucasian donors. The study aimed to test whether signatures of past pathogen exposure could be identified by cataloging public T cell receptors. Using immunosequencing, the study profiled T cell repertoires from about 610 subjects and related those repertoires to cytomegalovirus serostatus. In addition to the first cohort of 650 to 800 subjects, a separate validation cohort of under 150 different subjects was used. High-throughput TCR immunosequencing, statistical association of individual TCRs with disease status, and machine learning were combined to predict cytomegalovirus infection status. A later analysis re-examined previously published TCR beta repertoires from roughly 720 donors and added high-resolution HLA genotyping to investigate patterns of TCR occurrence. The later analysis used no new phenotypic data to find candidate immune exposures, relying instead on TCR beta sequences and their occurrence across donors. An earlier analysis of 587 of the donors used high-throughput TCR beta sequencing to judge whether each TCR beta V gene segment behaved as functional or pseudogenic. Donor age, sex, ethnicity and CMV serostatus were collected together with the repertoire data. A later genetic analysis used genome-wide SNP genotypes for about 60% of the 666 donors, treating that subset as a discovery cohort. All discovery cohort repertoires had been generated using a single sequencing platform. HLA typing covered class I and class II loci at four-digit resolution. The number of donors typed differed by locus, with about 629-630 for A, B, C, DRB1 and DQB1, more than 500 for DQA1, over 600 for DPA1, and around 450 for DPB1. Because of strong linkage in the cohort, roughly five DR-DQ haplotypes were treated as single units for association and clustering. On average, approximately 250,000 unique TCR beta nucleotide sequences were sequenced per donor among some 430 genotyped donors of the cohort, with roughly 18% of those sequences being non-productive.

Trimming costs V 2 bases and J 3 bases, and their ends lie 11 bases apart. CDR1 and CDR2 were assigned from the germline V gene (reference sequence) as LNHDA and SQIVND. The CDR3, cysteine through phenylalanine, is 15 amino acids long. The kept DNA is CDR3 alone, 45 bases in frame from the first base. This clone was observed once. It has no known antigen specificity. Nothing much larger sits one base from this clone, and base qualities are not available. Study-level results and caveats: The sequencing pipeline was judged likely to have produced a cluster of highly shared sequence variants as a technical artifact. In a later genetic analysis, a missense DCLRE1C variant was associated with V-gene and J-gene trimming of TCR beta chains, and the association was replicated in an independent cohort. In both the original and validation cohorts, the classifier was reported to diagnose cytomegalovirus status with high specificity and sensitivity. When HLA alleles, especially DR and DQ, strongly co-occurred, TCR associations were difficult to assign to individual alleles. Most TCR sequences were seen in very few donors, while some public TCRs were found in many individuals. Most CMV-associated TCR beta chains appeared to be HLA-restricted in a later analysis, and the HLA associations seemed to be driven largely by CMV exposure. A later genetic analysis reported fewer N-insertions in productive TCRs among donors in an Asian-associated ancestry cluster than the 666-donor mean. Broadly in line with IMGT annotations, most TCR beta V segments showed up in productive rearrangements about 87% or about 30% of the time in an earlier analysis of 450 to 600 of the donors. Several of the top co-occurrence clusters appeared to be linked to parvovirus B19, influenza, CMV and Epstein-Barr virus, according to a later analysis. It was suggested by the authors that the approach could potentially be generalized to other disease states and immunological phenotypes. In a later analysis, HLA-associated TCR beta chains were found to be more clonally expanded and to have lower generation probabilities than equally common non-associated chains. Three of the identified cytomegalovirus-associated TCR beta chains were confirmed in vitro to be specific for cytomegalovirus antigens. Only TCR beta chains were sequenced in this cohort, and the absence of alpha or paired-chain data limited detectable features. Some IMGT-functional V segments, including TRBV6-2 and TRBV6-3, could not be told apart with the 87-base-pair reads, so those segments were excluded. Presence/absence analyses assumed roughly uniform sequencing depth across donors, an assumption that may not hold. Linkage disequilibrium might explain the correlated functional status among segregating V segments, but an unknown experimental factor could not be ruled out. CMV serostatus was the only immune exposure information available for the cohort. A later analysis found that TCR association rates varied across HLA loci, with DRB1 alleles showing the most associated TCRs and HLA-C alleles the fewest. Because some donors lacked HLA typing at each locus, the association tests relied only on the typed subset. Specific HLA alleles were associated with 15,000 to 20,000 TCR beta sequences at a false discovery rate of 0.05 in a later analysis. A further reported finding was that TCR beta sequences accurately predicted the HLA-A and HLA-B alleles for most subjects in the first cohort. Around 16 rarely observed V segments, including chromosome 9 orphons, were excluded from the earlier analysis of some 590 of the donors because counts were too low. A total of fewer than 200 TCR beta chains were listed by the study as associated with cytomegalovirus.

Libraries came from the immunoSEQ multiplex PCR assay. For the multiplex PCR, a mixture combining 60 forward primers for TCR Vbeta segments and 13 reverse primers for TCR Jbeta segments was used. The CDR3 region of rearranged TCR beta genes was amplified from genomic DNA by a multiplex PCR assay. The Illumina HiSeq System was used to sequence the amplified TCR beta libraries as 87-base-pair reads. In the original analysis: A later analysis tallied roughly 76 million unique TCR beta chains across the roughly 610 repertoires, and some 12 million of those chains were shared by two or more donors. A nearest-neighbor algorithm error-corrected the raw reads and collapsed the reads into unique sequences, merging closely related sequences to remove PCR and sequencing errors. V, D and J gene segments were assigned by aligning CDR3 sequences to IMGT reference sequences. For a sequence to be retained, a match of at least six nucleotides to both a V gene segment and a J gene segment was required. A rearrangement counted as productive if the CDR3 had no stop codons and remained in frame with V and J, and every other rearrangement counted as non-productive. Following IMGT convention, CDR3 was defined as the stretch from the second conserved V-encoded cysteine up to the conserved J-encoded phenylalanine. Sequences without an unambiguous match to a single V gene segment were excluded from the earlier analysis of 450 to 650 of the donors. In an earlier analysis of 450 to 700 of the donors, V segments were called functional above 56.7% productive rearrangements and were called segregating when the between-donor standard deviation exceeded 5%. A statistical classification framework was built to diagnose cytomegalovirus status from the catalog of TCR beta chain sequences. A later analysis assigned V and J genes by comparing TCR nucleotide sequences with IMGT/GENE-DB human TR gene sequences. A later analysis assigned CDR3 sequences and most-parsimonious VDJ recombination scenarios with the TCRdist pipeline. A later analysis defined each TCR beta chain by its CDR3 amino acid sequence plus V-gene family, and excluded reads lacking a unique V-gene family. A later analysis removed 450 to 600 highly shared, low-generation-probability nucleotide sequences to deal with suspected cross-contamination and a sequencing artifact. In a later analysis, a clonal expansion index for each public chain was calculated from normalized within-repertoire ranks of inferred template counts. Generation probabilities in a later analysis came from a VDJ recombination model fitted to out-of-frame rearrangements, and those results were checked against IGoR. In a later analysis, hypergeometric tests were used to score TCR-TCR, TCR-HLA and TCR-CMV co-occurrence, with a repertoire-size bias correction applied to TCR pairs. To estimate false discovery rates, a later analysis permuted the HLA or CMV assignments 20 times. In a later analysis, co-occurring TCRs were grouped with DBSCAN, and TCRdist sequence similarity was added when clustering was performed within HLA-allele-positive subsets. Repertoires with fewer than 30,000 or more than 120,000 public chains, plus five repertoires with anomalous nucleotide sharing, were excluded from co-occurrence clustering. The immuneACCESS repertoire file appears here via TCRdb, limited to in-frame rearrangements. These files lack a portion of the clones; in checked studies, under half of the deficit traces to unresolved V genes, and the cause of the others is not known. The V and J calls and clone size are taken from that table; D and trimming were inferred from the DNA. The sample profile shows tens of thousands of clones; around 89% of them were found once. The ten largest clones capture around 1.5% of the sample.

The cohort was made up of hundreds of healthy bone marrow donors. All cohort members were sampled while nominally healthy, although unrecorded immune exposures were likely present. The donor was CMV seropositive and belonged to the group of 250 to 300 seropositive cohort members. Every donor gave a peripheral blood sample, and the peripheral blood mononuclear cells from that sample were used for TCR beta sequencing. The Qiagen DNeasy Blood Extraction Kit was used to extract genomic DNA from the blood cell samples. Recombination connected TRBV19 to TRBJ2-1; perhaps TRBD2 is the D gene, with 5 bases matching. This TCR came from a man aged 25 to 40 in good health and CMV-seropositive. Sequenced sample: PBMCs. The DNA sequence reads TGTGCCAGTAGTATAACCCCCGGGAACTACAATGAGCAGTTCTTC. This encodes CASSITPGNYNEQFF.